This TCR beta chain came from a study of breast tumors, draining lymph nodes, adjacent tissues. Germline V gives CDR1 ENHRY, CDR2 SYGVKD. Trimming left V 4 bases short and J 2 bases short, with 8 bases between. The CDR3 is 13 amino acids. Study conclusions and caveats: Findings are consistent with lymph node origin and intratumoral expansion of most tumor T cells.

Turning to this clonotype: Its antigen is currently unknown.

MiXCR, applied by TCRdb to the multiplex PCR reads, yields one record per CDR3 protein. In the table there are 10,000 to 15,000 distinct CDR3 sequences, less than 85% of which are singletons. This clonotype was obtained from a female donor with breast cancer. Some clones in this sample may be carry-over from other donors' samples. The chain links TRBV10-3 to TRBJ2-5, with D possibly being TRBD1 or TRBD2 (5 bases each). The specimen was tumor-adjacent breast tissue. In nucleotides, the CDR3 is TGTGCCATCAGTGGTTGGGGGCAAGAGACCCAGTACTTC. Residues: CAISGWGQETQYF.